The next 26 T cell receptor beta chains were all read from a single sample in a study of T cells after yellow fever vaccination. TCRdb called the 5' RACE reads again in MiXCR, with one record for every CDR3 protein. The table lists under 300,000 distinct CDR3 sequences, roughly 6.8% of them singletons, with 0.85% to 1.2% in the top ten. This specimen was CD4+ T cells sorted from PBMCs, taken on the day of the yellow fever booster vaccination. Receptors were obtained from a man younger than 40 who received the YFV17D yellow fever vaccine.

At least ten counts were recorded for this clonotype. The chain uses TRBV7-2 and TRBJ2-6; the D gene could be TRBD1 or TRBD2 (5 bases each). The V gene lost 1 base and the J gene lost 2 bases, with 6 bases spanning the gap. Germline loops: CDR1 SGHTA, CDR2 FQGNSA. The CDR3 is 15 amino acids. CDR3 coding DNA: TGTGCCAGCAGCTTAGGAGGGGCTGGGGCCAACGTCCTGACTTTC. The encoded protein is CASSLGGAGANVLTF.

This clonotype was found many times. The rearrangement uses TRBV5-1 and TRBJ2-7; 11 nucleotides line up with TRBD2. Per germline, CDR1 SGHRS and CDR2 YFSETQ. The junction had 13 bases not matched to a gene; V was cut back by 4 bases and J by 4 bases. This CDR3 spans 17 amino acids. This CDR3 reads CASSLSDSGRGSYEQYF. The CDR3 DNA reads as TGCGCCAGCAGCCTTTCAGATAGCGGGAGGGGTTCATACGAGCAGTACTTC. Supplemented by reference TRBV5-1 and TRBJ2-7, the full variable domain reads KAGVTQTPRYLIKTRGQQVTLSCSPISGHRSVSWYQQTPGQGLQFLFEYFSETQRNKGNFPGRFSGRQFSNSRSEMNVSTLELGDSALYLCASSLSDSGRGSYEQYFGPGTRLTVT.

At least ten counts were recorded for this clonotype. The chain combines TRBV10-1 with TRBJ2-2, with D unresolved. Germline loops: CDR1 WNHNN, CDR2 SYGVQD (reference sequence). This CDR3 has 13 residues. V shed 4 bases and J shed 5 bases, with 8 bases lying between them. The CDR3, as DNA: TGCGCCAGCAGTGTTACGGTTACCGGGGAGCTGTTTTTT. Translated, it gives CASSVTVTGELFF.

This clonotype was detected ten times or more. The chain is built from TRBV30 and TRBJ2-1; D could derive from TRBD1 or TRBD2 (5 bases each). The CDR3 runs 13 residues. The germline CDR1 and CDR2 sequences are GTSNPN and SVGIG (reference sequence). Trimming removed 0 bases at V and 7 bases at J, with 10 bases between. The DNA for the CDR3 is TGTGCCTGGAGTGTCGGGGACGAGAATGAGCAGTTCTTC. Translation: CAWSVGDENEQFF.

CDR3 bases: TGTGCCTGGAGTGCTATGTGGGGGGCAGAGAATTACGAGCAGTACTTC. It encodes CAWSAMWGAENYEQYF. V and J are TRBV30 and TRBJ2-7, with D perhaps being TRBD1 or TRBD2 (6 bases each). V lost 1 base to trimming and J lost 4 bases, with 20 bases between them. CDR1 GTSNPN and CDR2 SVGIG come from the germline V gene (reference sequence). The CDR3 length is 16 residues.

The rearrangement links TRBV29-1 to TRBJ2-3; 7 bases are a match to TRBD2. The CDR3 spans 11 residues. Germline CDR1 is SQVTM and CDR2 is ANQGSEA. The CDR3 region has the DNA TGCAGTGGGAGGCTGACTAGCTCGCAGTATTTT. The encoded protein is CSGRLTSSQYF.

Notes on this clonotype: At one of its ends the junction is not consistent with the germline gene, which may arise from a read error. The chain has TRBV12-3 or TRBV12-4 and TRBJ2-1, with 11 bases lining up with TRBD2. CDR3 size: 16 residues. The chain's CDR3 is CASSVAGGLAYNEQFF. The CDR3 DNA is TGTGCCAGCAGTGTAGCGGGAGGGTTAGCCTACAATGAGCAGTTCTTC.

This clonotype has at least ten counts. The chain combines TRBV20-1 with TRBJ2-7; the D is unclear. The CDR3 totals 14 residues. Germline CDR1 reads DFQATT; CDR2 reads SNEGSKA (reference sequence). The germline V and J ends were trimmed by 2 bases and 2 bases, with 13 bases remaining between them. DNA of the CDR3: TGCAGTGCTAGATTCCCTCCCGAGACCTACGAGCAGTACTTC. The encoded protein is CSARFPPETYEQYF.

This clonotype was observed many times. This rearrangement joins TRBV12-3 or TRBV12-4 to TRBJ2-5; D is perhaps TRBD1 or TRBD2 (5 bases each). The CDR3 runs 17 residues. Deletions cut 5 bases from V and 5 bases from J, with 24 bases between. The DNA for the CDR3 is TGTGCCAGCAGTCCCCGATTCACAGGAACCCGGGGTGAGACCCAGTACTTC. As protein: CASSPRFTGTRGETQYF.

The V gene is TRBV7-2, the J gene TRBJ1-3; D is undetermined. The CDR3 contains 13 residues. The V gene's germline CDR1 is SGHTA and CDR2 FQGNSA. The V end lost 1 base, the J end lost 6 bases, and 7 bases lay between the germline ends. The CDR3 sequence: CASSLVWENTIYF. The DNA for the CDR3 is TGTGCCAGCAGCTTAGTTTGGGAAAACACCATATATTTT.

The chain uses TRBV18 and TRBJ1-5, with a possible D match to TRBD1 (5 bases). This CDR3 contains 16 residues. CDR1 is KGHSH and CDR2 is LQKENI in the germline V gene. V was shortened by 2 bases and J by 1 base, with 12 bases between the two germline ends. CDR3 protein: CASSPATKGSNQPQHF. For the CDR3, the DNA is TGTGCCAGCTCACCAGCGACAAAGGGGAGCAATCAGCCCCAGCATTTT. Using reference TRBV18 and TRBJ1-5 for the parts outside the CDR3, the full variable domain is NAGVMQNPRHLVRRRGQEARLRCSPMKGHSHVYWYRQLPEEGLKFMVYLQKENIIDESGMPKERFSAEFPKEGPSILRIQQVVRGDSAAYFCASSPATKGSNQPQHFGDGTRLSIL.

Note on this clonotype: The junction shows a germline mismatch at one end, possibly a read error. CDR3 region: CATSTGGGASGIETQYF. CDR3 sequence (DNA): TGCGCCACCAGCACTGGTGGTGGGGCTAGCGGGATCGAGACCCAGTACTTC. The gene calls are TRBV5-1 and TRBJ2-5, with 9 bases matching TRBD2. CDR1 and CDR2 (germline): SGHRS, YFSETQ. The CDR3 totals 17 residues.

This clonotype was observed a handful of times. The rearrangement uses TRBV15 and TRBJ2-3; 10 nucleotides align to TRBD2. The CDR3 has 16 residues. V was clipped by 3 bases and J by 3 bases; unmatched bases: 6. Germline loops: CDR1 LNHNV, CDR2 YYDKDF (reference sequence). CDR3 nucleotides: TGTGCCACCAGCAGGCTAGCGGGAGTATTTACAGATACGCAGTATTTT. Its translation is CATSRLAGVFTDTQYF.

The genes are TRBV19 and TRBJ2-7; tentatively, D is TRBD2 (5 bases). Trimming shortened V by 3 bases and J by 2 bases, and 8 bases separated the two germline ends. The CDR3 loop spans 13 amino acids. Per germline, CDR1 LNHDA and CDR2 SQIVND (reference sequence). CDR3 nucleotide sequence: TGTGCCAGTAGTATTCGGGAAACCTACGAGCAGTACTTC. Translating gives CASSIRETYEQYF.

This clonotype was counted only a few times. CDR3 sequence: CASSLTTGGEQFF. In nucleotides, the CDR3 is TGTGCCAGCAGCTTAACCACGGGAGGTGAGCAGTTCTTC. The V call is TRBV7-3, the J call TRBJ2-1; TRBD2 matches 7 bases. CDR3 length: 13 amino acids. Germline assignment: CDR1 SGHTA and CDR2 FQGTGA. Germline trimming cut 0 bases from V and 9 bases from J; bases unmatched to any gene: 2.

This clonotype has just a few counts. The rearrangement uses TRBV29-1 and TRBJ1-5, with D maybe TRBD1 (6 bases). The CDR3 sequence is 15 residues long. CDR1 and CDR2 from the germline V gene are SQVTM and ANQGSEA. V lost 7 bases and J 5 bases, leaving 21 bases between the germline ends. The CDR3 sequence: CSATESHGGHQPQHF. CDR3 nucleotides: TGCAGCGCGACCGAAAGCCACGGGGGCCATCAGCCCCAGCATTTT.

V gene TRBV12-5 combines with J gene TRBJ2-3, with 11 positions matching TRBD1. V shed 1 base, J shed 1 base, and the junction held 7 bases outside the gene matches. The CDR3 runs to 18 residues. Germline loops: CDR1 LGHNT, CDR2 FRNRAP. CDR3 in amino acids: CASGLETWGQGGTDTQYF. Here the CDR3 DNA reads TGTGCTAGTGGTTTGGAGACGTGGGGACAGGGGGGCACAGATACGCAGTATTTT. Looking up the rest from reference TRBV12-5 and TRBJ2-3 gives the full variable domain: DARVTQTPRHKVTEMGQEVTMRCQPILGHNTVFWYRQTMMQGLELLAYFRNRAPLDDSGMPKDRFSAEMPDATLATLKIQPSEPRDSAVYFCASGLETWGQGGTDTQYFGPGTRLTVL.

This clonotype was detected ten times or more. The genes are TRBV7-2 and TRBJ2-1; 9 positions match TRBD1. Germline V gives CDR1 SGHTA, CDR2 FQGNSA. This CDR3 is 18 amino acids long. After removal of 0 bases from V and 7 bases from J, the junction contained 13 bases not matched to a gene. The CDR3 DNA follows: TGTGCCAGCAGCTTAGCGGGGACAGGGCGATGGAGTGGGAATGAGCAGTTCTTC. It encodes CASSLAGTGRWSGNEQFF.

This clonotype was recorded many times. The J gene is TRBJ1-1, the V gene TRBV20-1, with a tentative D call TRBD1 (5 bases). CDR3 length: 14 amino acids. Trimming cost V 3 bases and J 0 bases, with 11 bases left between them. Germline V CDR1 and CDR2: DFQATT, SNEGSKA (reference sequence). CDR3 in DNA: TGCAGTGCTAGTGAAGGGACTATGAACACTGAAGCTTTCTTT. Encoded protein: CSASEGTMNTEAFF.

This clonotype was recorded many times. This chain links TRBV19 with TRBJ2-3, with a weak D call TRBD2 (6 bases). V was shortened by 6 bases and J by 4 bases, with 8 bases between the two germline ends. The CDR3 has 12 residues. CDR1 is LNHDA, CDR2 SQIVND, per germline (reference sequence). As DNA, the CDR3 is TGTGCCAGTAGCGGGAGAGCAGATACGCAGTATTTT. It translates to CASSGRADTQYF.

This clonotype was seen repeatedly, ten times or more. The genes are TRBV5-6 and TRBJ2-7; unclear D gene. This CDR3 has 14 amino acids. Germline CDR1 SGHDT, CDR2 YYEEEE. Trimming cost V 4 bases and J 2 bases, with 13 bases left between them. CDR3 sequence: CASSSRGTTYEQYF. The CDR3 bases are TGTGCCAGCAGCAGCAGAGGCACCACCTACGAGCAGTACTTC.

The chain uses TRBV7-2 and TRBJ2-3; D is unclear. The CDR3 consists of 12 residues. Trimming removed 5 bases at V and 4 bases at J, with 7 bases between. Germline V gives CDR1 SGHTA, CDR2 FQGNSA. The CDR3 sequence: CASSTRSDTQYF. CDR3 DNA sequence: TGTGCCAGCAGCACCAGGTCAGATACGCAGTATTTT.

In its sample, this clonotype was seen a few times. This rearrangement joins TRBV5-1 to TRBJ1-5, with D unresolved. This CDR3 has 14 residues. CDR1 and CDR2 from the germline V gene are SGHRS and YFSETQ. Trimming pared 4 bases from V and 2 bases from J, leaving 10 bases between. CDR3 sequence reads: CASSPSEGNQPQHF. The CDR3, as DNA: TGCGCCAGCAGCCCGAGTGAAGGCAATCAGCCCCAGCATTTT.

This clonotype was seen at least ten times. The chain employs TRBV2 and TRBJ2-1; no firm D call. CDR3 size: 15 residues. From germline, CDR1 is SNHLY and CDR2 FYNNEI. Trimming removed 4 bases from V and 0 bases from J, with 10 bases in between. The CDR3 nucleotides are TGTGCCAGCAGTGTAAGAGCGAGCTCCTACAATGAGCAGTTCTTC. It translates to CASSVRASSYNEQFF.

This clonotype was counted at least ten times. The V gene is TRBV20-1, the J gene TRBJ2-5; 8 bases line up with TRBD2. The junction had 9 bases not matched to a gene; V was cut back by 2 bases and J by 4 bases. Germline V gives CDR1 DFQATT, CDR2 SNEGSKA (reference sequence). This CDR3 region has 15 residues. The CDR3, as DNA: TGCAGTGCTAGAAACTCCGCGGGGGGTGGAGAGACCCAGTACTTC. It is translated as CSARNSAGGGETQYF.

The table lists this clonotype with many counts. CDR3: CASRSGTGEETQYF. The CDR3 DNA is TGTGCCAGCAGGTCCGGGACCGGGGAAGAGACCCAGTACTTC. The chain joins TRBV7-2 to TRBJ2-5; either TRBD1 or TRBD2 may fit D (5 bases each). This CDR3 is built from 14 residues. V was trimmed by 6 bases and J by 3 bases, leaving 14 bases between them. Per the germline V gene, CDR1 is SGHTA and CDR2 is FQGNSA.